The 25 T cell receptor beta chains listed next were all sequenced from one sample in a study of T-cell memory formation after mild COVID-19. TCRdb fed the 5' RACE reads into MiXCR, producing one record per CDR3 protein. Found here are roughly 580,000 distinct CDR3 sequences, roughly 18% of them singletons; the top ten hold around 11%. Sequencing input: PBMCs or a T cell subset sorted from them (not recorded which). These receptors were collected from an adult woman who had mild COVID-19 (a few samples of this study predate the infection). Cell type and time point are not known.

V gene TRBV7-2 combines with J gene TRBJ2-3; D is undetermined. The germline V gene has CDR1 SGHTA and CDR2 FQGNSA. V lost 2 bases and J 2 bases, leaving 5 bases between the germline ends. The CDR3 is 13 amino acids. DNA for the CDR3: TGTGCCAGCAGCTTACAGGACACAGATACGCAGTATTTT. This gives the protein CASSLQDTDTQYF.

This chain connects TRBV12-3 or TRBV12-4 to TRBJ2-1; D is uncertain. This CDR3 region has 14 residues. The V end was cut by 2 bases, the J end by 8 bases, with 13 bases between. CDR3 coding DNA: TGTGCCAGCAGTTTACGGCCTCAGAGGCATGAGCAGTTCTTC. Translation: CASSLRPQRHEQFF.

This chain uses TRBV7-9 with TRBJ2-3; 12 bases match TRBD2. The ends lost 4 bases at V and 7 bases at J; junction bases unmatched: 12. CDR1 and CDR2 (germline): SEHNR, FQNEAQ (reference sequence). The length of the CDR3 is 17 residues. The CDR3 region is CASSSKRLAGGPYTQYF. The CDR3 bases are TGTGCCAGCAGCTCGAAGCGGCTAGCGGGGGGGCCATATACGCAGTATTTT.

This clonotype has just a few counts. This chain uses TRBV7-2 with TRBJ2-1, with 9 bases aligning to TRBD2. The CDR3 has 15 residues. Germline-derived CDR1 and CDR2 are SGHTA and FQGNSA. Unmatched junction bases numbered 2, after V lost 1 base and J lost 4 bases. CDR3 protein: CASSLGRGGYNEQFF. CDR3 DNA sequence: TGTGCCAGCAGCTTAGGGCGGGGGGGTTACAATGAGCAGTTCTTC.

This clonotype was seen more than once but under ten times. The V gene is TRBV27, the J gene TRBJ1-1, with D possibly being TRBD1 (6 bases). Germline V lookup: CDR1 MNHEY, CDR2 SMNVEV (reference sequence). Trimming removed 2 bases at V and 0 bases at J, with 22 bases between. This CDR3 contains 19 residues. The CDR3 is CASSLKRTVGGLLNTEAFF. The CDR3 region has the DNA TGTGCCAGCAGTTTAAAGAGGACGGTTGGGGGGCTGTTGAACACTGAAGCTTTCTTT.

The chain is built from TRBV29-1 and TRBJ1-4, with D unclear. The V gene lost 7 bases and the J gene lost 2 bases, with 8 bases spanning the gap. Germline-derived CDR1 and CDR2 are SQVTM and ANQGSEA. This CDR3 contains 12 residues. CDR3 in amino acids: CSAAETNEKLFF. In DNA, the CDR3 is TGCAGCGCTGCCGAGACTAATGAAAAACTGTTTTTT. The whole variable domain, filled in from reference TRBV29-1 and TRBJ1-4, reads SAVISQKPSRDICQRGTSLTIQCQVDSQVTMMFWYRQQPGQSLTLIATANQGSEATYESGFVIDKFPISRPNLTFSTLTVSNMSPEDSSIYLCSAAETNEKLFFGSGTQLSVL.

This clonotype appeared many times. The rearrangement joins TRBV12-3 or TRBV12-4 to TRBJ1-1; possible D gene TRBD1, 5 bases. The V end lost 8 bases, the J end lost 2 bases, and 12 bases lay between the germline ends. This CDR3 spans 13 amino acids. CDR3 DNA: TGTGCCAGCGAAAGGACAACAAACACTGAAGCTTTCTTT. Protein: CASERTTNTEAFF.

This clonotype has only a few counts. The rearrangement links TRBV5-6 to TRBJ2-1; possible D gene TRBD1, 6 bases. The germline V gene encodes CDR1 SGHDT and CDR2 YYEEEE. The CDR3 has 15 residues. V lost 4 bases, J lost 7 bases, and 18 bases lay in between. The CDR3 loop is CASSQQGTARNEQFF. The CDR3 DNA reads TGTGCCAGCAGCCAACAGGGAACGGCCCGAAATGAGCAGTTCTTC. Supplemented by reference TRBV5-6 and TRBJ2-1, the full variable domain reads DAGVTQSPTHLIKTRGQQVTLRCSPKSGHDTVSWYQQALGQGPQFIFQYYEEEERQRGNFPDRFSGHQFPNYSSELNVNALLLGDSALYLCASSQQGTARNEQFFGPGTRLTVL.

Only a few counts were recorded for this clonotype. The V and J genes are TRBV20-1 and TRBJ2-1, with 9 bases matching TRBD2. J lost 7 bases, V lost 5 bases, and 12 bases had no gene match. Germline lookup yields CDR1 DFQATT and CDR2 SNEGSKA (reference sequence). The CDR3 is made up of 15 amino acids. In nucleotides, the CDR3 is TGCAGTGCTGTCGGTGGCGGGAGGGCCGGTAATGAGCAGTTCTTC. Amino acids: CSAVGGGRAGNEQFF.

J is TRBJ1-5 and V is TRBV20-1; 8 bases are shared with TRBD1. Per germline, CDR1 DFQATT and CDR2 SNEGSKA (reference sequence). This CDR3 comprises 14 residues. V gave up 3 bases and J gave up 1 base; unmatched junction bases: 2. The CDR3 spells CSASRTGSNQPQHF. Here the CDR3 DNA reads TGCAGTGCTAGTAGGACAGGGAGCAATCAGCCCCAGCATTTT.

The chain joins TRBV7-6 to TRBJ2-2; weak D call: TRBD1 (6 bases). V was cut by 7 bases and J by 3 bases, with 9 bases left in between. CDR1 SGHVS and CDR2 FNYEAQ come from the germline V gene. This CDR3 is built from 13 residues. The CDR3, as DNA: TGTGCCAGCACCTCAGGGGACACCGGGGAGCTGTTTTTT. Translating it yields CASTSGDTGELFF.

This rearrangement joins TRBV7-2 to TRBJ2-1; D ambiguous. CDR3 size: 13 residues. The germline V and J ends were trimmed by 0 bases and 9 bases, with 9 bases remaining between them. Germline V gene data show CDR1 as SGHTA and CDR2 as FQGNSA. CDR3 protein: CASSLAALREQFF. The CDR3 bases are TGTGCCAGCAGCTTAGCCGCGTTGCGTGAGCAGTTCTTC.

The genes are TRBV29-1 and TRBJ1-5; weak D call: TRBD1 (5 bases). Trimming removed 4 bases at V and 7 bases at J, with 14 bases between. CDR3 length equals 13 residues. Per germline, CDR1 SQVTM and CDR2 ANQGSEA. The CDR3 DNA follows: TGCAGCGTTGCCCTCGGAGGGGACCAGCCCCAGCATTTT. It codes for CSVALGGDQPQHF.

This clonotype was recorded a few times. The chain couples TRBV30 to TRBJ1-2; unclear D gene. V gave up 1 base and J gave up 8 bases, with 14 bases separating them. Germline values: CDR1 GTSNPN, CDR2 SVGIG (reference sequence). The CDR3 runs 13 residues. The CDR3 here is CAWSGSGTVGYTF. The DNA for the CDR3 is TGTGCCTGGAGTGGGTCGGGTACGGTGGGCTACACCTTC.

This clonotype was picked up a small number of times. CDR3 nucleotides: TGTGCCAGCGCTCGGGGACGGCATAATTCACCCCTCCACTTT. Its protein product is CASARGRHNSPLHF. V and J are TRBV6-5 and TRBJ1-6; tentatively, D is TRBD1 (5 bases). The CDR3 consists of 14 residues. CDR1 is MNHEY, CDR2 SVGAGI, per germline. V lost 8 bases, J lost 5 bases, and 13 bases lay in between.

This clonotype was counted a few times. CDR3 in DNA: TGCAGCGTTGGAGGGACAGCCGAATCAGCCTACGAGCAGTACTTC. Translating gives CSVGGTAESAYEQYF. V gene TRBV29-1 combines with J gene TRBJ2-7; 7 bases line up with TRBD1. This CDR3 is 15 amino acids long. The V segment lost 4 bases and the J segment 2 bases; nucleotides outside the gene matches: 11. Looked up from germline, CDR1 is SQVTM and CDR2 is ANQGSEA.

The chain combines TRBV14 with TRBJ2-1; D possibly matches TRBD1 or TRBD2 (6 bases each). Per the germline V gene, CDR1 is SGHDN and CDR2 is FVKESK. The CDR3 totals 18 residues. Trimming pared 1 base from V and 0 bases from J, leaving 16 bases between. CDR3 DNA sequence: TGTGCCAGCAGCCAAGTCCAGGGGACTGCAAGCTCCTACAATGAGCAGTTCTTC. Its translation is CASSQVQGTASSYNEQFF.

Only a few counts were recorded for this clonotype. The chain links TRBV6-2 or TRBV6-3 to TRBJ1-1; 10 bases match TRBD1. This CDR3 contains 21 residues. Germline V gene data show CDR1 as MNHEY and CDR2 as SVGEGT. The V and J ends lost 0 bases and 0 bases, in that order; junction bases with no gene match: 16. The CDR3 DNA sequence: TGTGCCAGCAGTTACTCGAGGAACTTTCGGACAGGGGGAGAACTGAACACTGAAGCTTTCTTT. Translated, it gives CASSYSRNFRTGGELNTEAFF.

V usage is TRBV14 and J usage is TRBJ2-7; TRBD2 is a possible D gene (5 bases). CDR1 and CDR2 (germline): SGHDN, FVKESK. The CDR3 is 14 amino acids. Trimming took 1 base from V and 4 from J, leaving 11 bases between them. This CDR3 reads CASSQVASFYEQYF. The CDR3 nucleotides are TGTGCCAGCAGCCAAGTTGCTAGCTTTTACGAGCAGTACTTC. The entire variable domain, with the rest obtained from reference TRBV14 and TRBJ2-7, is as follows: EAGVTQFPSHSVIEKGQTVTLRCDPISGHDNLYWYRRVMGKEIKFLLHFVKESKQDESGMPNNRFLAERTGGTYSTLKVQPAELEDSGVYFCASSQVASFYEQYFGPGTRLTVT.

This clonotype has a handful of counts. The CDR3 sequence: CASGLAGASAGELFF. The CDR3 DNA follows: TGTGCCAGCGGACTAGCGGGGGCCTCGGCCGGGGAGCTGTTTTTT. The V gene is TRBV4-2, the J gene TRBJ2-2; 13 positions agree with TRBD2. The V segment lost 8 bases and the J segment 6 bases; nucleotides outside the gene matches: 6. This CDR3 is built from 15 residues. In germline, CDR1 is LGHNA, CDR2 YNFKEQ.

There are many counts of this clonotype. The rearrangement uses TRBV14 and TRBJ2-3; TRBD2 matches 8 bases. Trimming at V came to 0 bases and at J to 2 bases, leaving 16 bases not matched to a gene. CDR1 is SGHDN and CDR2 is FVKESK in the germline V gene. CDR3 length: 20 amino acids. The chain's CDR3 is CASSQDSKRGPPRNTDTQYF. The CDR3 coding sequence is TGTGCCAGCAGCCAAGATTCTAAGCGGGGGCCCCCTCGGAACACAGATACGCAGTATTTT.

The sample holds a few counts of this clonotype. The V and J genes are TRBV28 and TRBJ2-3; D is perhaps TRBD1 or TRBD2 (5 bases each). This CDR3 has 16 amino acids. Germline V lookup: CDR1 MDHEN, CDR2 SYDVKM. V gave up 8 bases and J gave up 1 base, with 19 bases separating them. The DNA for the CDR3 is TGTGCCAGCTCGACCCGTACAAGGGGACGCACAGATACGCAGTATTTT. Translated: CASSTRTRGRTDTQYF.

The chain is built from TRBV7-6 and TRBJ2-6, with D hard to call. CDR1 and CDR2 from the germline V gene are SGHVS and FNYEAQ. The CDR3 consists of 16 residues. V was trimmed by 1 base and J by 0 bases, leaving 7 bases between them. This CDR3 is CASSLEINSGANVLTF. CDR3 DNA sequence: TGTGCCAGCAGCTTAGAGATAAACTCTGGGGCCAACGTCCTGACTTTC.

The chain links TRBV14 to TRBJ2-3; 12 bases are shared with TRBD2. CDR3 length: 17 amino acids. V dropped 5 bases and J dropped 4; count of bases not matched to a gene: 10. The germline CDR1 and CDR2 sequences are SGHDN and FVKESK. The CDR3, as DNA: TGTGCCAGCAGCTTTCGACTAGCGGGAGAAAGGGCAGATACGCAGTATTTT. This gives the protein CASSFRLAGERADTQYF.

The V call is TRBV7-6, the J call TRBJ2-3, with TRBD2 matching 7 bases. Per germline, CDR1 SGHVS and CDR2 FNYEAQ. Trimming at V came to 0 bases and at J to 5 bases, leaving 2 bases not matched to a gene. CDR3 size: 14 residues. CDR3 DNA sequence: TGTGCCAGCAGCTTAGCGGGGAGGGGAGATACGCAGTATTTT. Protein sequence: CASSLAGRGDTQYF.